The clone carrying this TCR beta chain was observed once. This entry belongs to a study of blood T cell repertoires in COVID-19. Whole-study context: Nucleic acid was either cDNA or gDNA, and it came from T cells, B-cell-depleted T cells, or PBMCs.

Participants' reported clinical history set cohort assignment. Among Cohort 3 donors, those recovered had two negative PCRs, clearance, or symptom resolution. Sequenced by immunoSEQ multiplex PCR; TCRdb stores in-frame clones only, minus some. The table lists a few hundred thousand clones, 87% of them singletons. CDR1 is GTSNPN, CDR2 SVGIG, per germline (reference sequence). The CDR3 covers 14 residues. Trimming removed 5 bases at V and 1 base at J, with 13 bases between. Sequenced: PBMCs or T cells enriched from blood (not recorded which). The source is a woman aged 25 to 39 who had recovered from COVID-19. The chain joins TRBV30 to TRBJ2-3; possibly TRBD2 for D (5 bases). The CDR3 loop reads CAWGEGFGTDTQYF. The CDR3 DNA is TGTGCCTGGGGTGAGGGTTTCGGCACAGATACGCAGTATTTT.